The 27 T cell receptor beta chains in this list originate from one sample, sequenced in a study of CD8+CD57+ T cells in acquired aplastic anemia (dated by TCRdb to 2017 to 2018). Sequenced using an Illumina HiSeq 2000. Genomic DNA was used as template for profiling of TCR beta VDJ combinations and CDR3 sequences. The raw public data were reprocessed by TCRdb itself: fastp quality trimming at Q25, MiXCR clonotype calling, in-frame beta chains only. Rows with one shared CDR3 protein collapse into an entry with the most common genes and DNA. Across this sample there are 100,000 to 150,000 distinct CDR3 sequences, with less than 45% seen only once. Almost 8.5% of the sample lies in the top ten. The material sequenced was sorted CD4+, CD8+, or CD8+CD57+ T cells (not recorded which) from PBMCs. The receptors originated from a human donor in good health, serving as a control.

Notes on this clonotype: A read error may produce the germline difference seen at one junction end. The J gene is TRBJ2-7, the V gene TRBV7-9, with 12 bases lining up with TRBD2. This CDR3 spans 13 amino acids. Germline V gene data show CDR1 as SEHNR and CDR2 as FQNEAQ (reference sequence). The CDR3 reads CASSSGLAGLDSF. CDR3 in DNA: TGTGCCAGCAGCTCCGGACTAGCGGGACTAGACTCCTTC.

This clonotype was seen repeatedly, ten times or more. This rearrangement joins TRBV24-1 to TRBJ2-5; the match to TRBD1 covers 7 bases. Germline values: CDR1 KGHDR, CDR2 SFDVKD. The V and J ends lost 3 bases and 5 bases, in that order; junction bases with no gene match: 8. This CDR3 spans 15 amino acids. The CDR3 sequence is CATSDLHRGRETQYF. The CDR3 DNA reads as TGTGCCACCAGTGATCTACACAGGGGAAGGGAGACCCAGTACTTC.

The CDR3 sequence is CASSEPPEDRGSYGYTF. CDR3 DNA: TGCGCCAGCAGTGAGCCGCCGGAGGACAGGGGAAGCTATGGCTACACCTTC. The chain employs TRBV10-1 and TRBJ1-2, with TRBD1 matching over 9 bases. This CDR3 contains 17 residues. V trimming: 2 bases; J trimming: 4 bases; junction bases outside the gene matches: 11. Germline values: CDR1 WNHNN, CDR2 SYGVQD (reference sequence).

This clonotype has a count of ten or more. This chain links TRBV20-1 with TRBJ2-5, with no clear D. Germline CDR1 DFQATT, CDR2 SNEGSKA (reference sequence). The CDR3 has 15 amino acids. The germline V and J ends were trimmed by 2 bases and 4 bases, with 17 bases remaining between them. CDR3 amino acids: CSARSPEAGPETQYF. Written as DNA, the CDR3 is TGCAGTGCTAGATCCCCCGAGGCAGGCCCAGAGACCCAGTACTTC.

The chain recombines TRBV25-1 with TRBJ2-7; 8 bases are a match to TRBD1. This CDR3 region has 14 residues. V lost 1 base to trimming and J lost 5 bases; unmatched junction nucleotides: 4. Germline CDR1 is MGHDK and CDR2 is SYGVNS. CDR3 loop: CASSESGGLDEQYF. CDR3 DNA sequence: TGTGCCAGCAGTGAATCAGGGGGCCTCGACGAGCAGTACTTC.

This sequence joins TRBV2 and TRBJ1-5; D remains ambiguous. The CDR3 is made up of 13 amino acids. Germline values: CDR1 SNHLY, CDR2 FYNNEI. Trimming removed 3 bases at V and 6 bases at J, with 9 bases between. DNA of the CDR3: TGTGCCAGCAGTGAGGGAGGATCTCAGCCCCAGCATTTT. Protein product: CASSEGGSQPQHF.

This clonotype was detected ten times or more. This sequence joins TRBV20-1 and TRBJ2-7; 8 bases align to TRBD2. V was clipped by 0 bases and J by 3 bases; unmatched bases: 7. The CDR3 extends over 15 amino acids. In germline, CDR1 is DFQATT, CDR2 SNEGSKA (reference sequence). For the CDR3, the DNA is TGCAGTGCTAGAGATCAAACGGGGGGGAACTACGAGCAGTACTTC. Translation: CSARDQTGGNYEQYF.

This clonotype was detected many times. The J gene is TRBJ1-1, the V gene TRBV5-1; a weak D match, TRBD1 (6 bases). The CDR3 runs 15 residues. Trimming shortened V by 5 bases and J by 2 bases, and 16 bases separated the two germline ends. CDR1 and CDR2 from the germline V gene are SGHRS and YFSETQ. The CDR3 DNA sequence: TGCGCCAGCAGACTGGATCCGACAGGAAACACTGAAGCTTTCTTT. Translating gives CASRLDPTGNTEAFF.

This clonotype was picked up a small number of times. The chain combines TRBV7-6 with TRBJ1-1; D gene ambiguous. Germline CDR1 is SGHVS and CDR2 is FNYEAQ. The CDR3 has 13 residues. Trimming cost V 1 base and J 4 bases, with 7 bases left between them. DNA for the CDR3: TGTGCCAGCAGCTTAGGACAAAGCACTGAAGCTTTCTTT. Amino acids: CASSLGQSTEAFF.

The J gene is TRBJ1-2, the V gene TRBV10-3, with D unresolved. Germline V gives CDR1 ENHRY, CDR2 SYGVKD. The CDR3 has 12 residues. V was trimmed by 2 bases and J by 8 bases, leaving 9 bases between them. CDR3 sequence reads: CAISEDNYGYTF. The CDR3 DNA sequence: TGTGCCATCAGTGAGGACAATTACGGCTACACCTTC.

The chain employs TRBV12-3 or TRBV12-4 and TRBJ1-2; 10 bases align to TRBD1. This CDR3 is built from 16 residues. Losses at the gene ends were 2 bases for V and 3 bases for J; bases not matched to a gene: 6. The CDR3 region is CASSLRHGQGDYGYTF. CDR3 in DNA: TGTGCCAGCAGTTTACGACATGGACAGGGGGACTATGGCTACACCTTC.

The V and J genes are TRBV3-1 and TRBJ1-2; 8 bases match TRBD1. V lost 2 bases, J lost 7 bases, and 12 bases stayed unmatched. The CDR3 is 16 amino acids. CDR1 and CDR2 (germline): LGHDT, YNNKEL (reference sequence). This chain's CDR3 is CASSQRPRTGFSGYTF. CDR3 bases: TGTGCCAGCAGCCAACGACCTAGGACAGGGTTCTCTGGCTACACCTTC.

In the case of this clonotype: The CDR3 end shows no conserved phenylalanine or tryptophan, and so a read error is likely. The chain carries TRBV7-7 and TRBJ2-5; 7 bases align to TRBD1. CDR1 is SSHAT, CDR2 FNYEAQ, per germline (reference sequence). The CDR3 runs 13 residues. CDR3 sequence (DNA): TGCGCCAGCAGCTCGACAGGGTTGGAGACCCAGTACTCC. This translates into CASSSTGLETQYS.

This clonotype was recorded many times. The chain combines TRBV12-5 with TRBJ1-6; D is undetermined. V was clipped by 1 base and J by 6 bases, with 1 base between them. The CDR3 consists of 12 residues. In germline, CDR1 is LGHNT, CDR2 FRNRAP. The CDR3 sequence is CASGLGNSPLHF. Written as DNA, the CDR3 is TGTGCTAGTGGTTTGGGTAATTCACCCCTCCACTTT.

This clonotype was seen many times. The genes are TRBV24-1 and TRBJ2-1, with 16 positions matching TRBD2. J gave up 9 bases and V 4 bases, and 11 bases lay outside the gene matches. In germline, CDR1 is KGHDR, CDR2 SFDVKD. CDR3 length: 18 residues. The CDR3 bases are TGTGCCACCAGTGACCTGGGACTAGCGGGAGGGACGGCGGGTGAGCAGTTCTTC. As protein: CATSDLGLAGGTAGEQFF.

This clonotype was counted at least ten times. The gene calls are TRBV6-1 and TRBJ1-2; 8 positions match TRBD1. J gave up 4 bases and V 4 bases, and 8 bases lay outside the gene matches. This CDR3 is built from 15 residues. The germline V gene encodes CDR1 MNHNS and CDR2 SASEGT. The CDR3 DNA follows: TGTGCCAGCAGTGTACAGGGGGTAGAGACCTATGGCTACACCTTC. As protein: CASSVQGVETYGYTF.

The table lists this clonotype with a few counts. V usage is TRBV30 and J usage is TRBJ1-4; D call uncertain. The V gene's germline CDR1 is GTSNPN and CDR2 SVGIG (reference sequence). Trimming took off 0 bases at V and 4 bases at J, with 9 bases between the two ends. The CDR3 extends over 14 amino acids. The CDR3 spells CAWSVDTGNEKLFF. Written as DNA, the CDR3 is TGTGCCTGGAGTGTCGATACGGGTAATGAAAAACTGTTTTTT.

The V gene is TRBV9, the J gene TRBJ2-3; 8 nucleotides match TRBD2. The length of the CDR3 is 14 residues. Germline V gives CDR1 SGDLS, CDR2 YYNGEE. Germline trimming cut 6 bases from V and 6 bases from J; bases unmatched to any gene: 9. CDR3 in amino acids: CASNIGGRMDTQYF. CDR3 DNA sequence: TGTGCCAGCAACATAGGCGGGAGGATGGATACGCAGTATTTT.

This clonotype was found a few times. A much larger clone lies a single base off, so this may be a read error. V is TRBV11-3 and J is TRBJ2-7; TRBD2 agrees at 7 bases. Per the germline V gene, CDR1 is SGHNT and CDR2 is YENEEA. Germline trimming cut 5 bases from V and 2 bases from J; bases unmatched to any gene: 9. The CDR3 has 15 residues. In DNA form, the CDR3 reads TGTGCCAGCAGCCCACGACTAGCTTCGGCCTACGAGCAGTACTTC. Encoded protein: CASSPRLASAYEQYF.

J is TRBJ2-1 and V is TRBV6-1; D might be TRBD1 or TRBD2, each matching 7 bases. The V end lost 8 bases, the J end lost 8 bases, and 19 bases lay between the germline ends. The germline gives CDR1 MNHNS, CDR2 SASEGT. The CDR3 runs 14 residues. CDR3 residues: CASDRAGEGDEQFF. The DNA of the CDR3 is TGTGCCAGCGACAGGGCTGGGGAGGGCGATGAGCAGTTCTTC.

J is TRBJ2-7 and V is TRBV10-2, with 7 positions matching TRBD1. The CDR3 runs to 12 residues. Per germline, CDR1 WSHSY and CDR2 SAAADI. V lost 4 bases, J lost 5 bases, and 2 bases stayed unmatched. The chain's CDR3 is CASSATGHEQYF. The CDR3 DNA reads as TGCGCCAGCAGTGCGACAGGGCACGAGCAGTACTTC.

This clonotype appeared a few times. With a much larger clone just one base away, this may be a read error. DNA of the CDR3: TGTGCCAGCAGCGTAGCAGGGGACACTGAAGCTTTCTTT. Translating gives CASSVAGDTEAFF. The V call is TRBV9, the J call TRBJ1-1; tentative D call: TRBD1 (6 bases). Per the germline V gene, CDR1 is SGDLS and CDR2 is YYNGEE. V lost 0 bases to trimming and J lost 3 bases, with 6 bases between them. This CDR3 is 13 amino acids long.

This clonotype was recorded a few times. V is TRBV20-1 and J is TRBJ2-5; 10 nucleotides match TRBD2. Germline V gene data show CDR1 as DFQATT and CDR2 as SNEGSKA (reference sequence). This CDR3 is 14 amino acids long. The ends lost 7 bases at V and 4 bases at J; junction bases unmatched: 9. The CDR3 spells CSGAGLAERETQYF. CDR3 nucleotides: TGCAGTGGGGCAGGACTAGCGGAGCGAGAGACCCAGTACTTC.

This clonotype occurred many times. The chain recombines TRBV20-1 with TRBJ1-5, with 10 bases identical to TRBD1. The germline CDR1 and CDR2 sequences are DFQATT and SNEGSKA (reference sequence). The CDR3 contains 16 residues. J lost 6 bases, V lost 5 bases, and 13 bases had no gene match. CDR3 coding DNA: TGCAGTGCTCTCCCCCTCGGACAGGGGGTTGGTCAGCCCCAGCATTTT. Translating gives CSALPLGQGVGQPQHF.

At least ten counts were recorded for this clonotype. This rearrangement joins TRBV7-6 to TRBJ2-3; D is undetermined. V lost 5 bases, J lost 2 bases, and 8 bases lay in between. The CDR3 length is 13 residues. CDR1 and CDR2 (germline): SGHVS, FNYEAQ. CDR3 nucleotides: TGTGCCAGCAGCCCGAGACTCACAGATACGCAGTATTTT. Translating it yields CASSPRLTDTQYF.

This clonotype was detected only a few times. The rearrangement uses TRBV6-1 and TRBJ1-3, with 10 positions matching TRBD1. This CDR3 has 16 residues. V lost 6 bases to trimming and J lost 4 bases; unmatched junction nucleotides: 9. Germline CDR1 and CDR2: MNHNS and SASEGT. CDR3 protein: CASRPSRDRGGNTIYF. CDR3 nucleotides: TGTGCCAGCAGGCCAAGTCGGGACAGGGGAGGAAACACCATATATTTT.

The rearrangement joins TRBV11-2 to TRBJ2-4, with D perhaps TRBD2 (5 bases). V lost 4 bases to trimming and J lost 3 bases, with 16 bases between them. This CDR3 has 16 residues. Germline-derived CDR1 and CDR2 are SGHAT and FQNNGV. DNA for the CDR3: TGTGCCAGCAGCTCCCGGGGTAGCTGGGTCAAAAACATTCAGTACTTC. As protein: CASSSRGSWVKNIQYF.